The clone carrying this TCR beta chain came up many times. Cohort assignment relied on participant-reported clinical history. Germline V CDR1 and CDR2: MRHNA, SNTAGT. The CDR3 is made up of 14 amino acids. The trim removed 6 bases at V and 5 bases at J, leaving 8 bases unmatched. This record belongs to a study of blood T cell repertoires in COVID-19. Study details: PBMCs, B-cell-depleted T cells, or T cells were the source of the cDNA or gDNA that made up the material.

Methods used by the authors: Estimated nucleated cell counts came from reference gene primer amplification. Assay used: immunoSEQ multiplex PCR; TCRdb lists only in-frame clones, some missing. The V and J calls and clone size were taken over from that table, and D and trimming were inferred from the DNA. Of approximately 170,000 clones listed, less than 85% are singletons. This sequence joins TRBV6-4 and TRBJ1-1; the match to TRBD1 covers 8 bases. The source material was PBMCs or T cells enriched from blood (not recorded which). The receptor was derived from a woman between 50 and 59 years old who had recovered from COVID-19. The DNA for the CDR3 is TGTGCCAGCAGACAGGGGGATTCGGGGACTGAAGCTTTCTTT. This translates into CASRQGDSGTEAFF.